A single sample is the source of the 26 T cell receptor beta chains below, sequenced in a study of blood T cell repertoires in COVID-19. The table came from immunoSEQ multiplex PCR; TCRdb's copy has only in-frame clones and leaves some out. The sample has 220,000 or so clones; roughly four fifths are singletons. Sequences were obtained from PBMCs or T cells enriched from blood (not recorded which). The receptors come from a woman aged 40 to 49 with acute COVID-19.

The chain employs TRBV7-9 and TRBJ2-2, with D possibly TRBD1 on 6 matching bases. V was trimmed by 0 bases and J by 8 bases, leaving 10 bases between them. CDR3 length: 14 residues. Germline CDR1 reads SEHNR; CDR2 reads FQNEAQ (reference sequence). CDR3 amino acids: CASSLAGAPGELFF. CDR3 coding DNA: TGTGCCAGCAGCTTAGCGGGGGCTCCGGGGGAGCTGTTTTTT. The full variable domain, rest sourced from reference TRBV7-9 and TRBJ2-2, is DTGVSQNPRHKITKRGQNVTFRCDPISEHNRLYWYRQTLGQGPEFLTYFQNEAQLEKSRLLSDRFSAERPKGSFSTLEIQRTEQGDSAMYLCASSLAGAPGELFFGEGSRLTVL.

The V and J genes are TRBV29-1 and TRBJ2-7, with a weak D call TRBD1 (6 bases). The CDR3 covers 12 residues. CDR1 and CDR2 from the germline V gene are SQVTM and ANQGSEA. V dropped 7 bases and J dropped 4 bases, with 14 bases sitting between them. Here the CDR3 DNA reads TGCAGCGCCGGGACAACAGTATACGAGCAGTACTTC. Amino acids: CSAGTTVYEQYF.

This clone is a singleton in its sample. This rearrangement joins TRBV14 to TRBJ1-1, with TRBD1 matching over 11 bases. This CDR3 comprises 15 residues. Germline lookup yields CDR1 SGHDN and CDR2 FVKESK. Trimming cost V 4 bases and J 1 base; bases outside gene matches: 2. The CDR3 sequence: CASSPGQGENTEAFF. The CDR3 DNA reads TGTGCCAGCAGCCCGGGACAGGGGGAGAACACTGAAGCTTTCTTT.

V gene TRBV11-2 combines with J gene TRBJ1-3; D unresolved. V lost 5 bases and J lost 3, with 14 bases in between. The length of the CDR3 is 15 residues. The germline V gene has CDR1 SGHAT and CDR2 FQNNGV. CDR3: CASSAVEGGGNTIYF. The DNA of the CDR3 is TGTGCCAGCAGCGCAGTGGAGGGTGGTGGAAACACCATATATTTT.

This clone was picked up a small number of times. This chain uses TRBV28 with TRBJ1-4, with D unclear. CDR3 length: 14 amino acids. V was trimmed by 7 bases and J by 3 bases, leaving 12 bases between them. Germline CDR1 reads MDHEN; CDR2 reads SYDVKM. CDR3 coding DNA: TGTGCCAGCAATAGACTTGAGCCTAATGAAAAACTGTTTTTT. Protein product: CASNRLEPNEKLFF.

J is TRBJ2-3 and V is TRBV27, with D hard to call. The V gene's germline CDR1 is MNHEY and CDR2 SMNVEV (reference sequence). Trimming took 2 bases from V and 5 from J, leaving 11 bases between them. The CDR3 runs 14 residues. DNA for the CDR3: TGTGCCAGCAGTTTAAGTGACGACATAGATACGCAGTATTTT. Its translation: CASSLSDDIDTQYF.

This sequence joins TRBV27 and TRBJ1-1, with D possibly being TRBD1 (6 bases). Germline assignment: CDR1 MNHEY and CDR2 SMNVEV (reference sequence). The CDR3 contains 13 residues. Between the trimmed V and J ends, which lost 3 bases and 11 bases, there was a span of 16 bases. CDR3 loop: CASSFSDRRGAFF. In nucleotides, the CDR3 is TGTGCCAGCAGTTTTTCGGACAGAAGAGGGGCTTTCTTT.

This chain links TRBV5-6 with TRBJ2-1; TRBD2 aligns across 10 bases. The junction had 11 bases not matched to a gene; V was cut back by 1 base and J by 4 bases. The CDR3 totals 18 residues. The germline V gene has CDR1 SGHDT and CDR2 YYEEEE. In nucleotides, the CDR3 is TGTGCCAGCAGCTTGTCACTAGCGGGGATAGGGCGTTACAATGAGCAGTTCTTC. Translation: CASSLSLAGIGRYNEQFF.

The chain is built from TRBV10-3 and TRBJ2-7; 7 bases fit TRBD1. Germline V gene sequence: CDR1 ENHRY, CDR2 SYGVKD. The CDR3 spans 12 residues. J was trimmed by 5 bases and V by 5 bases; bases with no gene match: 3. The CDR3 bases are TGTGCCATCAGTCGACAGGGACACGAGCAGTACTTC. Its protein product is CAISRQGHEQYF.

V gene TRBV27 combines with J gene TRBJ2-7; perhaps TRBD1 as D (6 bases). Deletions cut 2 bases from V and 0 bases from J, with 8 bases between. CDR3 length equals 14 residues. Germline V gene data show CDR1 as MNHEY and CDR2 as SMNVEV (reference sequence). The CDR3 DNA sequence: TGTGCCAGCAGTTTACAGGGGAACTCCTACGAGCAGTACTTC. Its protein is CASSLQGNSYEQYF.

V is TRBV6-4 and J is TRBJ2-3, with 7 bases matching TRBD1. Losses at the gene ends were 0 bases for V and 5 bases for J; bases not matched to a gene: 5. Germline V CDR1 and CDR2: MRHNA, SNTAGT. The CDR3 length is 15 residues. The CDR3 is CASSDSNSGGDTQYF. The CDR3 DNA is TGTGCCAGCAGTGACTCAAATTCAGGGGGAGATACGCAGTATTTT.

V and J are TRBV3-1 (or the pseudogene TRBV3-2) and TRBJ1-5; D perhaps matches TRBD1 (6 bases). The CDR3 is 14 amino acids. Trimming shortened V by 3 bases and J by 4 bases, and 10 bases separated the two germline ends. The germline CDR1 and CDR2 sequences are LGHDT and YNNKEL (reference sequence). CDR3 loop: CASSHGQRNQPQHF. The CDR3 bases are TGTGCCAGCAGCCATGGACAGCGAAATCAGCCCCAGCATTTT.

This chain connects TRBV28 to TRBJ1-2; the D is unclear. The CDR3 extends over 17 amino acids. Germline V gene sequence: CDR1 MDHEN, CDR2 SYDVKM. Trimming took off 4 bases at V and 0 bases at J, with 18 bases between the two ends. Here the CDR3 DNA reads TGTGCCAGCAGTTCCCCATCCCGGGTATCACCTAACTATGGCTACACCTTC. Residues: CASSSPSRVSPNYGYTF.

The rearrangement links TRBV7-9 to TRBJ1-1; 10 nucleotides agree with TRBD1. J was trimmed by 3 bases and V by 3 bases; bases with no gene match: 1. Germline V gives CDR1 SEHNR, CDR2 FQNEAQ (reference sequence). This CDR3 has 14 amino acids. The CDR3: CASSFGQGDTEAFF. In DNA form, the CDR3 reads TGTGCCAGCAGCTTTGGACAGGGGGACACTGAAGCTTTCTTT.

J is TRBJ1-1 and V is TRBV29-1; no reliable D call. Germline V gene sequence: CDR1 SQVTM, CDR2 ANQGSEA. The CDR3 length is 10 residues. The CDR3 sequence is CGIFGTEAFF. In DNA, the CDR3 is TGCGGCATTTTTGGCACTGAAGCTTTCTTT.

This chain links TRBV2 with TRBJ2-3; the match to TRBD2 covers 14 bases. Germline CDR1 is SNHLY and CDR2 is FYNNEI. The CDR3 has 16 amino acids. Trimming removed 5 bases from V and 6 bases from J; junction bases left unmatched: 7. DNA for the CDR3: TGTGCCAGCAGTCCTAGGACTAGCGGGGGGACTGATACGCAGTATTTT. It codes for CASSPRTSGGTDTQYF.

This chain links TRBV30 with TRBJ1-1, with 8 bases fitting TRBD1. This CDR3 contains 17 residues. Germline-derived CDR1 and CDR2 are GTSNPN and SVGIG (reference sequence). V gave up 0 bases and J gave up 3 bases; unmatched junction bases: 12. The CDR3 loop is CAWSVHRDRSVDTEAFF. CDR3 coding DNA: TGTGCCTGGAGTGTACACCGGGACAGGTCGGTGGACACTGAAGCTTTCTTT.

V and J are TRBV5-6 and TRBJ1-3; 7 bases align to TRBD1. Germline CDR1 SGHDT, CDR2 YYEEEE. The CDR3 sequence is 16 residues long. J gave up 8 bases and V 6 bases, and 17 bases lay outside the gene matches. The CDR3 DNA reads TGTGCCAGCACCAACGCCGACAGGGACCATGAAGACACCATATATTTT. This sequence encodes CASTNADRDHEDTIYF.

The chain uses TRBV10-2 and TRBJ2-1, with a tentative D call TRBD2 (6 bases). There are 12 residues in the CDR3. The germline V gene has CDR1 WSHSY and CDR2 SAAADI. Trimming left V 7 bases short and J 8 bases short, with 12 bases between. The CDR3 is CASKGRIDEQFF. As DNA, the CDR3 is TGCGCCAGCAAGGGGAGGATTGATGAGCAGTTCTTC.

The chain is built from TRBV5-4 and TRBJ2-3; D is possibly TRBD2 (6 bases). The V and J ends lost 3 bases and 10 bases respectively, with 18 bases between them. Per germline, CDR1 SGHNT and CDR2 YYREEE (reference sequence). The CDR3 length is 14 residues. CDR3 protein: CASSSGLSEGPQYF. The CDR3 DNA follows: TGTGCCAGCAGCTCGGGCCTCTCGGAGGGCCCGCAGTATTTT.

This chain uses TRBV4-2 with TRBJ2-1, with TRBD2 matching over 11 bases. Trimming removed 0 bases from V and 9 bases from J; junction bases left unmatched: 7. CDR3 size: 16 residues. The germline gives CDR1 LGHNA, CDR2 YNFKEQ. The DNA for the CDR3 is TGTGCCAGCAGCCAAGATTTCACTAGCGGGAGCAGTGAGCAGTTCTTC. Translating it yields CASSQDFTSGSSEQFF.

The rearrangement joins TRBV24-1 to TRBJ2-7; the match to TRBD2 covers 7 bases. Germline V gene lookup returns CDR1 KGHDR and CDR2 SFDVKD. V dropped 11 bases and J dropped 5; count of bases not matched to a gene: 8. CDR3 length: 12 residues. The CDR3 DNA is TGTGCCAATGGGGGGGGGAGTGACGAGCAGTACTTC. This encodes CANGGGSDEQYF.

This clone was recorded only once. The chain carries TRBV28 and TRBJ1-2; 8 bases agree with TRBD1. Germline V gene data show CDR1 as MDHEN and CDR2 as SYDVKM. The CDR3 totals 15 residues. V gave up 6 bases and J gave up 0 bases; unmatched junction bases: 6. The CDR3 DNA reads TGTGCCAGCAGCGGGACAGGAAAAACTAACTATGGCTACACCTTC. It encodes CASSGTGKTNYGYTF.

For this clone: Other DNA sequences in the sample encode the same CDR3. The chain recombines TRBV7-2 with TRBJ2-1; no firm D call. V gave up 0 bases and J gave up 10 bases, with 7 bases separating them. The CDR3 is 12 residues long. CDR1 and CDR2 (germline): SGHTA, FQGNSA. The CDR3: CASSLAGREQFF. The CDR3 DNA reads TGTGCCAGCAGCTTAGCGGGCAGGGAGCAGTTCTTC.

The chain employs TRBV28 and TRBJ1-2; D remains ambiguous. The CDR3 loop spans 14 amino acids. CDR1 is MDHEN and CDR2 is SYDVKM in the germline V gene. The germline V and J ends were trimmed by 8 bases and 0 bases, with 13 bases remaining between them. The CDR3 loop is CASLLGRANYGYTF. The DNA for the CDR3 is TGTGCCAGCCTACTAGGGAGGGCTAACTATGGCTACACCTTC.

The chain is built from TRBV4-2 and TRBJ2-1; 7 positions agree with TRBD2. V dropped 1 base and J dropped 8; count of bases not matched to a gene: 11. Germline V lookup: CDR1 LGHNA, CDR2 YNFKEQ. This CDR3 is built from 16 residues. This CDR3 is CASSQAIGLESDEQFF. The CDR3 DNA reads as TGTGCCAGCAGCCAAGCCATAGGACTAGAGTCTGATGAGCAGTTCTTC.